One T cell receptor (beta chain) is described in this entry. Its antigen is not identified. These data are taken from a study of cytomegalovirus exposure and HLA in healthy donors. 60 Vbeta and 13 Jbeta primers were used in PCR. Sequenced by immunoSEQ multiplex PCR; TCRdb stores in-frame clones only, minus some. The listing records more than 35,000 clones. The CDR3 has 13 residues. Germline V CDR1 and CDR2: SGHRS, YFSETQ. Unmatched junction bases numbered 3, after V lost 0 bases and J lost 6 bases. Regarding the study as a whole: TCR beta V- and J-gene trimming was later associated with a missense DCLRE1C variant.

The sample was PBMCs. This chain joins TRBV5-1 and TRBJ2-7; 7 nucleotides align to TRBD1. The receptor's source is a man aged 30 to 45 in good health and CMV-seronegative. CDR3 nucleotide sequence: TGCGCCAGCAGCTTGGGACAGGGCTCCGAGCAGTACTTC. Translation: CASSLGQGSEQYF.